This T cell receptor beta chain was retrieved from a study of regulatory T cells in long-lasting Graves disease. Overall study: Freshly diagnosed Graves' patients had used antithyroid drugs for under 3 months.

Both iRepertoire HTBI primers and Arm-PCR of CDR3 regions were used to build the TCR beta libraries. TCRdb recomputed calls from the multiplex PCR reads with MiXCR, one row per CDR3 protein. The sample carries some 400,000 distinct CDR3 sequences, about 15% recorded once. This sample's time point: newly diagnosed GD, antithyroid drugs for less than 3 months. TCR sequences were obtained from RNA taken from PBMCs. Those enrolled as patients came out of an endocrinology department in Xi'an, China. There are many counts of this clonotype. This same sample was also part of a study on T cells in Graves' hyperthyroidism and ophthalmopathy.

This receptor was obtained from a woman between 25 and 40 years old with Graves disease. The sequenced sample was peripheral blood mononuclear cells (PBMCs), obtained at new diagnosis, from a patient treated with antithyroid drugs.

The DNA for the CDR3 is TGTGCCAGCAGTTTTTCAGGGAGGGGGGACAATGAGCAGTTCTTC. Encoded protein: CASSFSGRGDNEQFF. V and J are TRBV28 and TRBJ2-1, with D possibly matching TRBD2 (7 bases). Germline loops: CDR1 MDHEN, CDR2 SYDVKM. V lost 3 bases and J lost 5, with 14 bases in between. This CDR3 contains 15 residues.